The 13 T cell receptor beta chains in this list originate from one sample, sequenced in a study of T cell clonotyping in hematopoietic cell transplantation. Method: immunoSEQ multiplex PCR; TCRdb's copy keeps in-frame clones and lacks some. The data contain 60,000 to 75,000 clones, approximately 94% of them singletons. Sequencing was carried out using peripheral blood mononuclear cells. All receptors derive from a man in his fifties in good health. Some clones in this sample may be carry-over from other donors' samples.

This clone was found once. This chain links TRBV28 with TRBJ2-3; the D gene is possibly TRBD2 (5 bases). CDR3 length: 15 amino acids. V gave up 6 bases and J gave up 7 bases, with 20 bases separating them. In germline, CDR1 is MDHEN, CDR2 SYDVKM. CDR3 in amino acids: CASSLAPSTRHTQYF. The CDR3 DNA reads TGTGCCAGCAGCTTAGCCCCCTCTACTAGGCATACGCAGTATTTT.

V is TRBV14 and J is TRBJ1-2, with 8 bases identical to TRBD1. With V trimmed by 0 bases and J by 7 bases, 1 base remained unmatched. Germline-derived CDR1 and CDR2 are SGHDN and FVKESK. The CDR3 spans 13 residues. CDR3 loop: CASSQDRGLGYTF. In DNA, the CDR3 is TGTGCCAGCAGCCAAGACAGGGGGCTTGGCTACACCTTC.

The V and J genes are TRBV7-6 and TRBJ1-6; D is possibly TRBD1 (6 bases). The ends were cut back, 1 base at V and 4 bases at J, with 11 bases in the middle. This CDR3 has 16 amino acids. Germline CDR1 SGHVS, CDR2 FNYEAQ. The CDR3 spells CASSLGPDRYNSPLHF. In DNA, the CDR3 is TGTGCCAGCAGCTTAGGGCCCGACAGGTATAATTCACCCCTCCACTTT.

CDR3 bases: TGTGCCAGCAGCCTCCCCGGGGGCACTGAAGCTTTCTTT. It is translated as CASSLPGGTEAFF. The chain links TRBV28 to TRBJ1-1, with D possibly matching TRBD1 (5 bases). The CDR3 sequence is 13 residues long. CDR1 MDHEN and CDR2 SYDVKM come from the germline V gene. V lost 6 bases, J lost 4 bases, and 12 bases lay in between.

This clone was seen once. This chain links TRBV5-1 with TRBJ2-3; D uncertain. V lost 0 bases to trimming and J lost 2 bases, with 7 bases between them. Germline V gene data show CDR1 as SGHRS and CDR2 as YFSETQ. This CDR3 spans 14 amino acids. CDR3 in amino acids: CASSLGPATDTQYF. As DNA, the CDR3 is TGCGCCAGCAGCTTGGGACCAGCCACAGATACGCAGTATTTT.

The gene calls are TRBV12-1 and TRBJ2-4. TRBV12-1 is designated a pseudogene. CDR3 length: 16 residues. The CDR3 DNA reads TGTGCCAGCAGCTCCACCCCTCCGCTAGCCAAAAACATTCAGTACTTC. As protein: CASSSTPPLAKNIQYF.

In regard to this clone: One end of the junction varies from germline; a read error may be responsible. This chain uses TRBV11-2 with TRBJ2-7; weak D call: TRBD1 (6 bases). Per germline, CDR1 SGHAT and CDR2 FQNNGV. This CDR3 has 14 residues. CDR3 in amino acids: CASSLPGASSEQYF. The DNA of the CDR3 is TGTGCCAGCAGCTTACCAGGGGCGTCCTCCGAGCAGTACTTC.

This clone was counted a single time. V usage is TRBV5-6 and J usage is TRBJ2-1; D gene unclear. This CDR3 is built from 12 residues. Trimming took 3 bases from V and 9 from J, leaving 10 bases between them. Per germline, CDR1 SGHDT and CDR2 YYEEEE. In DNA form, the CDR3 reads TGTGCCAGCAGCTCCCCAGGAAGTGAGCAGTTCTTC. It encodes CASSSPGSEQFF.

The gene calls are TRBV27 and TRBJ2-7, with no clear D. V lost 2 bases and J lost 5, with 13 bases in between. Germline CDR1 reads MNHEY; CDR2 reads SMNVEV (reference sequence). This CDR3 region has 14 residues. The CDR3: CASSLGRMWDEQYF. The CDR3 nucleotides read TGTGCCAGCAGTTTAGGACGGATGTGGGACGAGCAGTACTTC.

As for this clone: At one of its ends the junction is not consistent with the germline gene, which may arise from a read error. This chain connects TRBV19 to TRBJ2-1; weak D call: TRBD2 (5 bases). Per the germline V gene, CDR1 is LNHDA and CDR2 is SQIVND (reference sequence). The CDR3 is made up of 15 amino acids. The CDR3 nucleotides are TGTGCCACCTCCTTGCGGGTCGGGTCCTACAATGAGCAGCTCTTC. Translated: CATSLRVGSYNEQLF. Full variable domain (missing parts from reference TRBV19 and TRBJ2-1): DGGITQSPKYLFRKEGQNVTLSCEQNLNHDAMYWYRQDPGQGLRLIYYSQIVNDFQKGDIAEGYSVSREKKESFPLTVTSAQKNPTAFYLCATSLRVGSYNEQLFGPGTRLTVL.

V usage is TRBV11-2 and J usage is TRBJ2-7; a possible D gene is TRBD1 (5 bases). CDR1 SGHAT and CDR2 FQNNGV come from the germline V gene. V shed 5 bases and J shed 0 bases, with 17 bases lying between them. CDR3 length: 16 residues. CDR3: CASSTVFQDNSYEQYF. In DNA form, the CDR3 reads TGTGCCAGCAGCACGGTGTTCCAGGACAACTCCTACGAGCAGTACTTC.

V and J are TRBV6-5 and TRBJ1-2, with 7 bases that match TRBD1. The CDR3 contains 12 residues. Germline-derived CDR1 and CDR2 are MNHEY and SVGAGI. The trim removed 4 bases at V and 7 bases at J, leaving 3 bases unmatched. The CDR3 DNA sequence: TGTGCCAGCAGTTTGCAGGGGGTTGGCTACACCTTC. As protein: CASSLQGVGYTF.

This chain connects TRBV5-6 to TRBJ2-3; D is unresolved. Germline V gene sequence: CDR1 SGHDT, CDR2 YYEEEE. CDR3 length: 15 residues. Trimming pared 0 bases from V and 2 bases from J, leaving 10 bases between. The CDR3, as DNA: TGTGCCAGCAGCTTGGTTCGTCGGTTCACAGATACGCAGTATTTT. As protein: CASSLVRRFTDTQYF.